The 26 T cell receptor beta chains given below trace back to one sample, sequenced in a study of identical twins. One entry per CDR3 protein results from TCRdb running MiXCR on the 5' RACE reads. The sample has under 300,000 distinct CDR3 sequences, roughly 13% seen once. These data were likewise used in another study, on yellow fever vaccine responses in identical twins.

What was sequenced was memory (CD45RO+) T cells sorted from blood. Receptors were obtained from a woman aged 18-29 years in good health.

This clonotype was observed a few times. The V and J genes are TRBV6-2 or TRBV6-3 and TRBJ2-3; D gene unclear. The CDR3 has 13 amino acids. Looked up from germline, CDR1 is MNHEY and CDR2 is SVGEGT. Between the trimmed V and J ends, which lost 4 bases and 2 bases, there was a span of 7 bases. The CDR3 loop is CASSFLPTDTQYF. CDR3 DNA sequence: TGTGCCAGCAGTTTTCTCCCCACAGATACGCAGTATTTT.

There are many counts of this clonotype. The V call is TRBV25-1, the J call TRBJ1-3; D remains unclear. The V gene lost 8 bases and the J gene lost 4 bases, with 6 bases spanning the gap. Germline loops: CDR1 MGHDK, CDR2 SYGVNS. This CDR3 is 11 amino acids long. The CDR3, as DNA: TGTGCCAGCGCCCGGGGAAACACCATATATTTT. Translated: CASARGNTIYF.

This clonotype was seen many times. The J gene is TRBJ2-7, the V gene TRBV7-2; D uncertain. V was clipped by 5 bases and J by 0 bases, with 14 bases between them. From germline, CDR1 is SGHTA and CDR2 FQGNSA. This CDR3 comprises 15 residues. CDR3 loop: CASSLFADPSYEQYF. In nucleotides, the CDR3 is TGTGCCAGCAGCCTGTTTGCGGACCCCTCCTACGAGCAGTACTTC.

The table lists this clonotype with a few counts. The chain is built from TRBV3-1 and TRBJ1-6, with TRBD1 identical over 8 bases. CDR1 is LGHDT, CDR2 YNNKEL, per germline (reference sequence). Trimming took 4 bases from V and 6 from J; bases not matched to a gene: 8. The CDR3 has 16 residues. The CDR3 DNA reads as TGTGCCAGCAGCCGAGGACAGGGAGGACCTAATTCACCCCTCCACTTT. Encoded protein: CASSRGQGGPNSPLHF.

This clonotype was found a few times. The chain recombines TRBV7-9 with TRBJ1-2; D unclear. Germline V gives CDR1 SEHNR, CDR2 FQNEAQ (reference sequence). The CDR3 totals 14 residues. With 1 base removed from V and 7 bases from J, the gap between germline ends came to 13 bases. CDR3 loop: CASSLVTPGPGYTF. CDR3 sequence (DNA): TGTGCCAGCAGCTTAGTTACCCCAGGTCCTGGCTACACCTTC. The complete variable domain, with remaining parts taken from reference TRBV7-9 and TRBJ1-2, reads DTGVSQNPRHKITKRGQNVTFRCDPISEHNRLYWYRQTLGQGPEFLTYFQNEAQLEKSRLLSDRFSAERPKGSFSTLEIQRTEQGDSAMYLCASSLVTPGPGYTFGSGTRLTVV.

The rearrangement uses TRBV4-1 and TRBJ2-2; D not certain. With 4 bases removed from V and 4 bases from J, the gap between germline ends came to 7 bases. This CDR3 spans 13 amino acids. Per germline, CDR1 MGHRA and CDR2 YSYEKL. CDR3: CASSRASTGELFF. The CDR3 DNA is TGCGCCAGCAGCCGAGCAAGCACCGGGGAGCTGTTTTTT.

This chain links TRBV5-8 with TRBJ1-6; D gene uncertain. The CDR3 contains 15 residues. The V gene lost 0 bases and the J gene lost 7 bases, with 11 bases spanning the gap. Germline CDR1 SGHTS, CDR2 YDEGEE. CDR3 residues: CASSLAGNGNSPLHF. DNA for the CDR3: TGTGCCAGCAGCTTGGCAGGAAACGGGAATTCACCCCTCCACTTT.

This rearrangement joins TRBV3-1 to TRBJ2-5, with a weak D call TRBD2 (5 bases). From germline, CDR1 is LGHDT and CDR2 YNNKEL (reference sequence). The CDR3 is 15 residues long. Trimming stripped 1 base from V and 5 bases from J, with 14 bases between. CDR3 sequence reads: CASSQGGSGIETQYF. In nucleotides, the CDR3 is TGTGCCAGCAGCCAAGGCGGATCGGGGATCGAGACCCAGTACTTC.

The V call is TRBV29-1, the J call TRBJ2-2; 7 nucleotides agree with TRBD1. Germline values: CDR1 SQVTM, CDR2 ANQGSEA. Trimming removed 4 bases from V and 4 bases from J; junction bases left unmatched: 9. This CDR3 is 15 amino acids long. This CDR3 is CSVAVQGFGTGELFF. In DNA, the CDR3 is TGCAGCGTTGCAGTACAGGGGTTTGGCACCGGGGAGCTGTTTTTT.

As DNA, the CDR3 is TGTGCCAGCAGCCTCGGGGTCGGGGCCGGGACAGATACGCAGTATTTT. Translated, it gives CASSLGVGAGTDTQYF. V and J are TRBV28 and TRBJ2-3; D assignment may be TRBD1 or TRBD2 (5 bases each). Germline V CDR1 and CDR2: MDHEN, SYDVKM. The CDR3 is 16 residues long. V was pared by 6 bases and J by 3 bases, with 19 bases between.

This clonotype turned up a few times. This rearrangement joins TRBV5-1 to TRBJ2-3, with D hard to call. V was pared by 0 bases and J by 2 bases, with 16 bases between. This CDR3 has 17 amino acids. The germline gives CDR1 SGHRS, CDR2 YFSETQ. The CDR3 is CASSLGGIRSYTDTQYF. CDR3 in DNA: TGCGCCAGCAGCTTGGGGGGAATCCGAAGCTACACAGATACGCAGTATTTT. Full variable domain (missing parts from reference TRBV5-1 and TRBJ2-3): KAGVTQTPRYLIKTRGQQVTLSCSPISGHRSVSWYQQTPGQGLQFLFEYFSETQRNKGNFPGRFSGRQFSNSRSEMNVSTLELGDSALYLCASSLGGIRSYTDTQYFGPGTRLTVL.

The V and J genes are TRBV7-6 and TRBJ2-1; the D is unclear. From germline, CDR1 is SGHVS and CDR2 FNYEAQ. The CDR3 totals 15 residues. V was cut by 3 bases and J by 0 bases, with 9 bases left in between. The CDR3 nucleotides read TGTGCCAGCAGCTTCTCAGATAGCTCCTACAATGAGCAGTTCTTC. Amino acids: CASSFSDSSYNEQFF. Drawing the rest from reference TRBV7-6 and TRBJ2-1, the complete variable domain is GAGVSQSPRYKVTKRGQDVALRCDPISGHVSLYWYRQALGQGPEFLTYFNYEAQQDKSGLPNDRFSAERPEGSISTLTIQRTEQRDSAMYRCASSFSDSSYNEQFFGPGTRLTVL.

The chain employs TRBV5-4 and TRBJ2-7; 8 bases are a match to TRBD2. The CDR3 totals 12 residues. V lost 4 bases, J lost 12 bases, and 9 bases stayed unmatched. CDR1 and CDR2 from the germline V gene are SGHNT and YYREEE (reference sequence). Here the CDR3 DNA reads TGTGCCAGCAGCCTGCCTAGCGGGTTGGTGTACTTC. Protein sequence: CASSLPSGLVYF. The whole variable domain, remainder taken from reference TRBV5-4 and TRBJ2-7, is ETGVTQSPTHLIKTRGQQVTLRCSSQSGHNTVSWYQQALGQGPQFIFQYYREEENGRGNFPPRFSGLQFPNYSSELNVNALELDDSALYLCASSLPSGLVYFGPGTRLTVT.

The chain couples TRBV2 to TRBJ1-1, with a possible D match to TRBD1 (6 bases). Trimming took off 4 bases at V and 7 bases at J, with 16 bases between the two ends. This CDR3 spans 14 amino acids. Looked up from germline, CDR1 is SNHLY and CDR2 is FYNNEI. The CDR3 bases are TGTGCCAGCAGTGCCGGGACATCGGTGAATGAAGCTTTCTTT. Translating gives CASSAGTSVNEAFF.

The genes are TRBV11-3 and TRBJ2-2, with 9 positions matching TRBD1. There are 16 residues in the CDR3. CDR1 SGHNT and CDR2 YENEEA come from the germline V gene. Losses at the gene ends were 8 bases for V and 3 bases for J; bases not matched to a gene: 10. The CDR3 coding sequence is TGTGCCAGCTCAAATCCCAGGACAGGGGACACCGGGGAGCTGTTTTTT. Its translation: CASSNPRTGDTGELFF. Filled out from reference TRBV11-3 and TRBJ2-2, the complete variable domain reads EAGVVQSPRYKIIEKKQPVAFWCNPISGHNTLYWYLQNLGQGPELLIRYENEEAVDDSQLPKDRFSAERLKGVDSTLKIQPAELGDSAVYLCASSNPRTGDTGELFFGEGSRLTVL.

This clonotype came up many times. The rearrangement uses TRBV4-1 and TRBJ2-7; 8 positions match TRBD2. Trimming removed 0 bases from V and 1 base from J; junction bases left unmatched: 5. The CDR3 extends over 16 amino acids. Per the germline V gene, CDR1 is MGHRA and CDR2 is YSYEKL. This CDR3 is CASSQDHGTRSYEQYF. CDR3 coding DNA: TGCGCCAGCAGCCAAGATCACGGGACTAGGTCCTACGAGCAGTACTTC.

The chain uses TRBV2 and TRBJ2-7, with a weak D call TRBD1 (6 bases). The CDR3 covers 14 residues. The V end was cut by 4 bases, the J end by 5 bases, with 15 bases between. The V gene's germline CDR1 is SNHLY and CDR2 FYNNEI. CDR3 coding DNA: TGTGCCAGCAGTGCAAGAGGGGGATCCAACGAGCAGTACTTC. Translated, it gives CASSARGGSNEQYF. The full variable domain, in which reference TRBV2 and TRBJ2-7 provide the parts outside the CDR3, is EPEVTQTPSHQVTQMGQEVILRCVPISNHLYFYWYRQILGQKVEFLVSFYNNEISEKSEIFDDQFSVERPDGSNFTLKIRSTKLEDSAMYFCASSARGGSNEQYFGPGTRLTVT.

This clonotype was observed a few times. The chain links TRBV7-9 to TRBJ2-5; D is undetermined. The CDR3 is 11 amino acids. CDR1 is SEHNR, CDR2 FQNEAQ, per germline (reference sequence). V was pared by 6 bases and J by 2 bases, with 4 bases between. The CDR3 sequence: CASREQETQYF. The CDR3 DNA is TGTGCCAGCAGGGAGCAAGAGACCCAGTACTTC.

This clonotype was seen only a few times. The chain has TRBV18 and TRBJ2-7; 8 nucleotides line up with TRBD1. Germline V CDR1 and CDR2: KGHSH, LQKENI. The length of the CDR3 is 14 residues. V gave up 4 bases and J gave up 3 bases; unmatched junction bases: 5. The CDR3 sequence: CASSRQDRDYEQYF. DNA of the CDR3: TGTGCCAGCTCACGACAGGACAGGGACTACGAGCAGTACTTC.

This clonotype was seen only a few times. The chain couples TRBV7-9 to TRBJ2-6; D is unresolved. Per the germline V gene, CDR1 is SEHNR and CDR2 is FQNEAQ (reference sequence). The CDR3 contains 16 residues. The V gene lost 0 bases and the J gene lost 0 bases, with 6 bases spanning the gap. CDR3 loop: CASSLAASSGANVLTF. DNA of the CDR3: TGTGCCAGCAGCTTAGCAGCCTCCTCTGGGGCCAACGTCCTGACTTTC.

This clonotype was detected a few times. DNA for the CDR3: TGTGCCTGGAGTGTGGGGGGCGGCGAGCAGTACTTC. It yields the protein CAWSVGGGEQYF. The chain combines TRBV30 with TRBJ2-7; D is perhaps TRBD1 or TRBD2 (6 bases each). The V gene lost 0 bases and the J gene lost 6 bases, with 9 bases spanning the gap. Per germline, CDR1 GTSNPN and CDR2 SVGIG (reference sequence). The CDR3 contains 12 residues.

Only a few counts were recorded for this clonotype. The CDR3: CASRVAGGFGELFF. The DNA of the CDR3 is TGTGCCTCCAGAGTAGCGGGGGGTTTCGGGGAGCTGTTTTTT. This chain links TRBV2 with TRBJ2-2; 10 nucleotides align to TRBD2. The V and J ends lost 11 bases and 7 bases, in that order; junction bases with no gene match: 10. In germline, CDR1 is SNHLY, CDR2 FYNNEI. The CDR3 has 14 residues.

J is TRBJ2-3 and V is TRBV28; D gene ambiguous. Germline CDR1 MDHEN, CDR2 SYDVKM. CDR3 length equals 17 residues. Trimming took 5 bases from V and 0 from J, leaving 18 bases between them. The CDR3, as DNA: TGTGCCAGCAGTCCACCCCTCTTGGCTACTAGCACAGATACGCAGTATTTT. This encodes CASSPPLLATSTDTQYF.

The rearrangement links TRBV5-1 to TRBJ1-6; TRBD1 matches at 12 bases. The length of the CDR3 is 17 residues. The trim removed 2 bases at V and 13 bases at J, leaving 13 bases unmatched. Germline CDR1 reads SGHRS; CDR2 reads YFSETQ. The CDR3 loop reads CASSLLLRGQGAEPLHF. CDR3 sequence (DNA): TGCGCCAGCAGCTTACTTCTCCGGGGACAGGGGGCAGAGCCCCTCCACTTT.

V is TRBV2 and J is TRBJ1-5; 8 bases align to TRBD1. V was pared by 6 bases and J by 5 bases, with 9 bases of the junction left unmatched. The CDR3 extends over 15 amino acids. CDR1 is SNHLY, CDR2 FYNNEI, per germline. The CDR3 reads CASSLSRQGYQPQHF. The CDR3 DNA sequence: TGTGCCAGCAGCCTATCAAGACAGGGGTATCAGCCCCAGCATTTT.

The gene calls are TRBV7-2 and TRBJ2-1; 7 nucleotides line up with TRBD1. The CDR3 has 14 amino acids. The ends lost 3 bases at V and 9 bases at J; junction bases unmatched: 8. The germline V gene has CDR1 SGHTA and CDR2 FQGNSA. The CDR3 sequence: CASSLTGFLSEQFF. The CDR3 bases are TGTGCCAGCAGCTTGACAGGGTTTCTTAGTGAGCAGTTCTTC. Drawing the rest from reference TRBV7-2 and TRBJ2-1, the complete variable domain is GAGVSQSPSNKVTEKGKDVELRCDPISGHTALYWYRQSLGQGLEFLIYFQGNSAPDKSGLPSDRFSAERTGGSVSTLTIQRTQQEDSAVYLCASSLTGFLSEQFFGPGTRLTVL.